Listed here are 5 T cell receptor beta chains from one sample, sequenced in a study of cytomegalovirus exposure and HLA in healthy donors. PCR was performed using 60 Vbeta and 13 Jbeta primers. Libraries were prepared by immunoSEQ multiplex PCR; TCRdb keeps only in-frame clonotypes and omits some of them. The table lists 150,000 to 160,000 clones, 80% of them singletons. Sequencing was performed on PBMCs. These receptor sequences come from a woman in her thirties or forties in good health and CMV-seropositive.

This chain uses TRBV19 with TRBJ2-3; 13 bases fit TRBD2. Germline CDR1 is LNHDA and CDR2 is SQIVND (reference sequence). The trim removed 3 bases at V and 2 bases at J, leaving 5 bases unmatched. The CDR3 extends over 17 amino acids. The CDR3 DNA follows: TGTGCCAGTAGTATCCCGGGACTAGCGGGATCCACAGATACGCAGTATTTT. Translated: CASSIPGLAGSTDTQYF. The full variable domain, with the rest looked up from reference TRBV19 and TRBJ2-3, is DGGITQSPKYLFRKEGQNVTLSCEQNLNHDAMYWYRQDPGQGLRLIYYSQIVNDFQKGDIAEGYSVSREKKESFPLTVTSAQKNPTAFYLCASSIPGLAGSTDTQYFGPGTRLTVL.

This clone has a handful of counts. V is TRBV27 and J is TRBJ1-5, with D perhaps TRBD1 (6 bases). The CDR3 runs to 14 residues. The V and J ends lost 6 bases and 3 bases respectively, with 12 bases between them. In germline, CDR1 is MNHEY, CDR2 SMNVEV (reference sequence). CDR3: CASSRGGDNQPQHF. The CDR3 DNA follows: TGTGCCAGCAGCCGGGGGGGCGACAATCAGCCCCAGCATTTT.

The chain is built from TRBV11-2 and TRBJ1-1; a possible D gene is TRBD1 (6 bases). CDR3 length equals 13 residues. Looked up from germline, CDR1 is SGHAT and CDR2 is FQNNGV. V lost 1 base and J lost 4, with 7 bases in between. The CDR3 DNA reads TGTGCCAGCAGCTTAGTCAGGGGCACTGAAGCTTTCTTT. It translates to CASSLVRGTEAFF.

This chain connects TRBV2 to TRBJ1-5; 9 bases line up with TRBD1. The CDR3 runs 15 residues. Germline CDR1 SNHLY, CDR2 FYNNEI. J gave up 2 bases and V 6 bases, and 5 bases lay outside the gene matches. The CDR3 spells CASRKQGAGNQPQHF. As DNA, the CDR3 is TGTGCCAGCAGAAAACAGGGGGCTGGCAATCAGCCCCAGCATTTT.

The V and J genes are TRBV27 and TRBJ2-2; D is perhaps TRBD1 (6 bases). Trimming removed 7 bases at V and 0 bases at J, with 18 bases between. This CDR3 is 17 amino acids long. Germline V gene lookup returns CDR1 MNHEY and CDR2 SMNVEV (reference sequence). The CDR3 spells CASTPLGAGSNTGELFF. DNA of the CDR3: TGTGCCAGCACCCCATTGGGGGCTGGATCGAACACCGGGGAGCTGTTTTTT.